Shown below are 26 T cell receptor beta chains from a single sample sequenced in a study of blood T cell repertoires in COVID-19. Clones were sequenced by immunoSEQ multiplex PCR, and TCRdb holds only the in-frame ones, with some missing. The table shows some 77,000 clones, with around four fifths occurring only once. Specimen: peripheral blood. These receptors originate from a woman aged 55-70 years with acute or convalescent COVID-19.

The V gene is TRBV6-5, the J gene TRBJ2-7, with D possibly matching TRBD2 (5 bases). The CDR3 covers 12 residues. Germline V CDR1 and CDR2: MNHEY, SVGAGI. Trimming left V 6 bases short and J 7 bases short, with 13 bases between. This chain's CDR3 is CASRPGTREQYF. In DNA form, the CDR3 reads TGTGCCAGCAGGCCGGGAACGCGGGAGCAGTACTTC.

The chain carries TRBV12-5 and TRBJ2-7, with 7 bases aligning to TRBD2. V dropped 1 base and J dropped 2; count of bases not matched to a gene: 11. Germline V gene data show CDR1 as LGHNT and CDR2 as FRNRAP. This CDR3 region has 17 residues. For the CDR3, the DNA is TGTGCTAGTGGTTTGGACTGGAGACTTGGGGGGGCCTACGAGCAGTACTTC. Its translation: CASGLDWRLGGAYEQYF.

This sequence joins TRBV10-3 and TRBJ1-1; no clear D gene. V lost 4 bases to trimming and J lost 7 bases, with 13 bases between them. The CDR3 has 13 amino acids. Germline V lookup: CDR1 ENHRY, CDR2 SYGVKD. CDR3 protein: CAISGGGNYEAFF. DNA for the CDR3: TGTGCCATCAGTGGTGGAGGTAACTATGAAGCTTTCTTT.

V gene TRBV11-3 combines with J gene TRBJ2-1; 8 bases are shared with TRBD1. The trim removed 5 bases at V and 6 bases at J, leaving 3 bases unmatched. Germline-derived CDR1 and CDR2 are SGHNT and YENEEA. This CDR3 has 13 residues. CDR3 region: CASSRTGRNEQFF. DNA of the CDR3: TGTGCCAGCAGCCGGACAGGGCGCAATGAGCAGTTCTTC.

The chain uses TRBV12-3 or TRBV12-4 and TRBJ2-1; tentatively, D is TRBD1 (5 bases). The CDR3 extends over 13 amino acids. V was pared by 8 bases and J by 10 bases, with 18 bases between. The CDR3 loop reads CASGVIGHSEQFF. The CDR3, as DNA: TGTGCCAGCGGGGTTATTGGACACTCGGAGCAGTTCTTC.

This chain connects TRBV7-3 to TRBJ2-1; 8 nucleotides line up with TRBD1. Germline V CDR1 and CDR2: SGHTA, FQGTGA. The CDR3 runs 19 residues. V lost 5 bases and J lost 3; bases outside the gene matches: 18. The CDR3 loop reads CASSPLSTGGPRNYNEQFF. The CDR3, as DNA: TGTGCCAGCAGCCCCCTATCAACAGGGGGACCACGAAACTACAATGAGCAGTTCTTC. The full variable domain, its missing parts supplied by reference TRBV7-3 and TRBJ2-1, is GAGVSQTPSNKVTEKGKYVELRCDPISGHTALYWYRQSLGQGPEFLIYFQGTGAADDSGLPNDRFFAVRPEGSVSTLKIQRTERGDSAVYLCASSPLSTGGPRNYNEQFFGPGTRLTVL.

J is TRBJ2-1 and V is TRBV7-9, with 9 positions matching TRBD2. The CDR3 covers 17 residues. Germline assignment: CDR1 SEHNR and CDR2 FQNEAQ (reference sequence). V was clipped by 5 bases and J by 4 bases; unmatched bases: 12. The CDR3 DNA follows: TGTGCCAGCAGCCGTGTTGGCTCAGCGGGAGGATACAATGAGCAGTTCTTC. Its translation is CASSRVGSAGGYNEQFF.

The chain has TRBV3-1 (or the pseudogene TRBV3-2) and TRBJ2-7; the match to TRBD2 covers 11 bases. The germline gives CDR1 LGHDT, CDR2 YNNKEL (reference sequence). V trimming: 0 bases; J trimming: 4 bases; junction bases outside the gene matches: 5. CDR3 length: 16 residues. DNA for the CDR3: TGTGCCAGCAGCCAAGATCCCCTAGCGGGAGGTTACGAGCAGTACTTC. Residues: CASSQDPLAGGYEQYF.

This chain links TRBV6-5 with TRBJ2-7, with a weak D call TRBD1 (6 bases). Trimming stripped 6 bases from V and 3 bases from J, with 12 bases between. Germline loops: CDR1 MNHEY, CDR2 SVGAGI. This CDR3 spans 13 amino acids. The CDR3 sequence is CASSSTGIYEQYF. CDR3 nucleotide sequence: TGTGCCAGCAGCTCTACAGGGATCTACGAGCAGTACTTC.

The chain employs TRBV7-8 and TRBJ2-7; 7 positions agree with TRBD2. CDR1 and CDR2 (germline): SGHVS, FQNEAQ. The CDR3 totals 15 residues. V lost 2 bases and J lost 2; bases outside the gene matches: 6. The CDR3 here is CASSLYLAAPYEQYF. The CDR3 region has the DNA TGTGCCAGCAGCTTATATCTAGCGGCTCCCTACGAGCAGTACTTC.

The chain uses TRBV5-1 and TRBJ1-4; D perhaps matches TRBD1 (5 bases). Germline V gene data show CDR1 as SGHRS and CDR2 as YFSETQ. This CDR3 comprises 14 residues. Trimming shortened V by 2 bases and J by 5 bases, and 10 bases separated the two germline ends. In nucleotides, the CDR3 is TGCGCCAGCAGCTTAGGGGAGGCCAATGAAAAACTGTTTTTT. Translation gives CASSLGEANEKLFF. The whole variable domain, filled in from reference TRBV5-1 and TRBJ1-4, reads KAGVTQTPRYLIKTRGQQVTLSCSPISGHRSVSWYQQTPGQGLQFLFEYFSETQRNKGNFPGRFSGRQFSNSRSEMNVSTLELGDSALYLCASSLGEANEKLFFGSGTQLSVL.

The J gene is TRBJ1-2, the V gene TRBV3-1 (or the pseudogene TRBV3-2); 7 nucleotides match TRBD1. This CDR3 contains 16 residues. The trim removed 0 bases at V and 4 bases at J, leaving 8 bases unmatched. Germline CDR1 is LGHDT and CDR2 is YNNKEL (reference sequence). This chain's CDR3 is CASSQDPGGGLYGYTF. CDR3 DNA sequence: TGTGCCAGCAGCCAAGACCCAGGGGGAGGCCTCTATGGCTACACCTTC.

The rearrangement links TRBV19 to TRBJ1-1, with a tentative D call TRBD1 (5 bases). The germline CDR1 and CDR2 sequences are LNHDA and SQIVND (reference sequence). The V gene lost 0 bases and the J gene lost 4 bases, with 12 bases spanning the gap. The CDR3 extends over 15 amino acids. CDR3 nucleotides: TGTGCCAGTAGTATAGAGCCAGGAGGGACCACTGAAGCTTTCTTT. Encoded protein: CASSIEPGGTTEAFF.

The chain recombines TRBV6-2 or TRBV6-3 with TRBJ2-5; TRBD2 might be the D (6 bases). This CDR3 region has 15 residues. The germline gives CDR1 MNHEY, CDR2 SVGEGT. The ends were cut back, 5 bases at V and 5 bases at J, with 18 bases in the middle. CDR3 loop: CASSRLARRAETQYF. The CDR3 coding sequence is TGTGCCAGCAGTCGTCTAGCCAGGAGGGCGGAGACCCAGTACTTC.

The chain employs TRBV6-5 and TRBJ1-6; a weak D match, TRBD1 (5 bases). The ends were cut back, 0 bases at V and 11 bases at J, with 14 bases in the middle. Germline lookup yields CDR1 MNHEY and CDR2 SVGAGI. The CDR3 sequence is 15 residues long. The CDR3 region has the DNA TGTGCCAGCAGTTACTCGATTCAGGGCCGGACACCCCTCCACTTT. Translation gives CASSYSIQGRTPLHF.

The chain carries TRBV12-3 or TRBV12-4 and TRBJ1-6; D is ambiguous. V was clipped by 5 bases and J by 4 bases, with 6 bases between them. CDR3 length: 13 residues. The DNA of the CDR3 is TGTGCCAGCAGTGGAGCTTATAATTCACCCCTCCACTTT. It specifies CASSGAYNSPLHF.

V usage is TRBV19 and J usage is TRBJ1-5; D call uncertain. CDR1 LNHDA and CDR2 SQIVND come from the germline V gene (reference sequence). V shed 4 bases and J shed 0 bases, with 10 bases lying between them. The CDR3 consists of 15 residues. The CDR3 protein is CASSNGGSSNQPQHF. CDR3 DNA sequence: TGTGCCAGTAGTAACGGCGGTTCTAGCAATCAGCCCCAGCATTTT. The complete variable domain, with remaining parts taken from reference TRBV19 and TRBJ1-5, reads DGGITQSPKYLFRKEGQNVTLSCEQNLNHDAMYWYRQDPGQGLRLIYYSQIVNDFQKGDIAEGYSVSREKKESFPLTVTSAQKNPTAFYLCASSNGGSSNQPQHFGDGTRLSIL.

The V and J genes are TRBV27 and TRBJ1-2; 7 nucleotides match TRBD1. V trimming: 6 bases; J trimming: 3 bases; junction bases outside the gene matches: 13. Germline lookup yields CDR1 MNHEY and CDR2 SMNVEV (reference sequence). The CDR3 runs 16 residues. This chain's CDR3 is CASSPFKRGRDYGYTF. For the CDR3, the DNA is TGTGCCAGCAGCCCTTTTAAGAGGGGGCGAGACTATGGCTACACCTTC.

The V gene is TRBV28, the J gene TRBJ1-1; D might be TRBD1 (6 bases). The CDR3 has 14 residues. CDR1 and CDR2 (germline): MDHEN, SYDVKM. The germline V and J ends were trimmed by 1 base and 9 bases, with 15 bases remaining between them. The CDR3 nucleotides read TGTGCCAGCAGTTTATCCCTAGGGGACACAAAAGCTTTCTTT. It encodes CASSLSLGDTKAFF.

The V gene is TRBV6-2 or TRBV6-3, the J gene TRBJ2-3; the D gene is possibly TRBD2 (5 bases). The CDR3 has 16 residues. Per germline, CDR1 MNHEY and CDR2 SVGEGT. V was clipped by 6 bases and J by 2 bases, with 18 bases between them. CDR3 sequence (DNA): TGTGCCAGCAGCCCTAGAGGGCCGTCTTACACAGATACGCAGTATTTT. Amino acids: CASSPRGPSYTDTQYF.

The chain uses TRBV6-1 and TRBJ1-1, with 9 bases matching TRBD1. The germline V gene encodes CDR1 MNHNS and CDR2 SASEGT. The CDR3 runs 13 residues. With V trimmed by 3 bases and J by 4 bases, 0 bases remained unmatched. CDR3 bases: TGTGCCAGCAGTGAGGACAGGGGCACTGAAGCTTTCTTT. Its protein is CASSEDRGTEAFF.

This clone was counted between two and nine times. The chain has TRBV7-9 and TRBJ2-4, with TRBD1 identical over 8 bases. This CDR3 has 15 residues. Trimming removed 4 bases from V and 8 bases from J; junction bases left unmatched: 10. Germline lookup yields CDR1 SEHNR and CDR2 FQNEAQ (reference sequence). The CDR3 DNA reads TGTGCCAGCAGCTCGACAGGGGTAACATCGTACATTCAGTACTTC. Protein sequence: CASSSTGVTSYIQYF.

The gene calls are TRBV3-1 (or the pseudogene TRBV3-2) and TRBJ2-1, with D possibly being TRBD2 (6 bases). The V gene lost 2 bases and the J gene lost 4 bases, with 15 bases spanning the gap. The CDR3 sequence is 16 residues long. The germline V gene encodes CDR1 LGHDT and CDR2 YNNKEL (reference sequence). The CDR3 nucleotides read TGTGCCAGCAGCCAAAGATCGGGGGAGAGGTACAATGAGCAGTTCTTC. This codes for CASSQRSGERYNEQFF.

V gene TRBV28 combines with J gene TRBJ1-1, with TRBD1 as a possible D gene (5 bases). The CDR3 is 12 residues long. CDR1 is MDHEN, CDR2 SYDVKM, per germline. V lost 2 bases, J lost 7 bases, and 8 bases lay in between. CDR3 nucleotides: TGTGCCAGCAGTTTACCGGGACTTGAAGCTTTCTTT. Amino acids: CASSLPGLEAFF.

This sequence joins TRBV19 and TRBJ1-1, with 9 bases identical to TRBD1. From germline, CDR1 is LNHDA and CDR2 SQIVND (reference sequence). This CDR3 comprises 17 residues. With V trimmed by 7 bases and J by 0 bases, 12 bases remained unmatched. CDR3 protein: CASTPTGGKGVNTEAFF. Written as DNA, the CDR3 is TGTGCCAGTACCCCGACAGGGGGAAAGGGGGTGAACACTGAAGCTTTCTTT.

The chain uses TRBV24-1 and TRBJ2-1; TRBD2 matches 8 bases. J was trimmed by 9 bases and V by 5 bases; bases with no gene match: 5. Per the germline V gene, CDR1 is KGHDR and CDR2 is SFDVKD. The CDR3 covers 13 residues. CDR3 coding DNA: TGTGCCACCAGTGGAGCGGGAGAAATTGAGCAGTTCTTC. This sequence encodes CATSGAGEIEQFF.